This TCR beta chain was recovered during a study of T-cell reconstitution after alpha-beta-depleted transplantation in children. Unique molecular identifiers were built into the TCRbeta library. TCRdb redid the calling of the PCR reads with MiXCR, one entry per CDR3 protein. The table has about 610,000 distinct CDR3 sequences, 25% to 30% seen once. For this clonotype: Its antigen is currently unknown.

Study-level results: T-cell counts and diversity at one year post-transplant came mainly from newly produced T cells.

Germline CDR1 reads SQVTM; CDR2 reads ANQGSEA. The CDR3 is made up of 10 amino acids. The germline V and J ends were trimmed by 4 bases and 11 bases, with 9 bases remaining between them. This specimen consisted of PBMCs, obtained before TCRalphabeta/CD19-depleted stem cell transplant. The TCR comes from a boy younger than two with Wiskott-Aldrich syndrome, due to receive a stem cell transplant. This rearrangement joins TRBV29-1 to TRBJ2-1, with D perhaps TRBD2 (6 bases). CDR3 residues: CSVGGDKQFF. The CDR3 nucleotides read TGCAGCGTTGGGGGGGATAAGCAGTTCTTC.